This TCR beta chain came from a study of T cell responses to AZD1222 COVID-19 vaccine. Sequencing used immunoSEQ multiplex PCR; TCRdb keeps in-frame clones, though not all of them. The sample lists over 50,000 clones; 81% were seen once. The germline V gene encodes CDR1 MNHEY and CDR2 SVGAGI. V was cut by 7 bases and J by 0 bases, with 13 bases left in between. The CDR3 extends over 14 amino acids. Study-level results: Spike-specific TCR breadth and depth went up after people got two AZD1222 doses. Baseline seropositivity occurred in only six AZD1222 recipients. Reports say nearly half of spike-specific TCRs go after unmutated variant regions.

Combined were second doses at about 4 or about 12 weeks. Notes on this clone: The antigen is not known.

Specimen: peripheral blood, collected 28 days after the second AZD1222 dose. The source is an adult who received the AZD1222 COVID-19 vaccine. The J gene is TRBJ2-7, the V gene TRBV6-5; no clear D gene. The CDR3 loop is CASTASRISYEQYF. The CDR3 DNA sequence: TGTGCCAGCACCGCGTCGCGGATCTCCTACGAGCAGTACTTC.